The T cell receptor (beta chain) described here comes from a study of T cells in Graves' hyperthyroidism and ophthalmopathy. Trimming stripped 4 bases from V and 6 bases from J, with 14 bases between. The CDR3 extends over 14 amino acids. From germline, CDR1 is SNHLY and CDR2 FYNNEI. In its sample, this clonotype was seen many times. Its antigen is unknown. Findings and caveats of the study: Ophthalmopathy was identified by the model a median around 6 months ahead of onset.

It was around 10 ml of fresh peripheral blood that supplied the PBMCs. Amplified regions were TCR beta CDR3 sequences from RNA transcripts. The study used the HTBI primer set for a first-round RT-PCR of the TCR CDR3. TCRdb independently ran MiXCR on the multiplex PCR reads; one entry per CDR3 protein. The data show about 560,000 distinct CDR3 sequences, over 15% seen once. The sequence was collected from a woman younger than 30 with Graves' hyperthyroidism. The chain joins TRBV2 to TRBJ2-3; no reliable D call. Sequencing input: blood. This chain's CDR3 is CASSAGGGTDTQYF. Written as DNA, the CDR3 is TGTGCCAGCAGTGCTGGCGGCGGTACGGATACGCAGTATTTT.